This T cell receptor beta chain is drawn from a study of shared clonotypes between healthy human individuals. Study-wide points: Rarefaction gave evidence that sorted-subset sequencing remained incomplete despite large depth.

A note on this clone: The target antigen is unknown.

The genomic DNA of each subset was split evenly across several immunoSEQ plates. TCRdb keeps only in-frame clones here, not all; method: immunoSEQ multiplex PCR. The profile shows approximately 97,000 clones, about 68% of them singletons. This CDR3 has 14 amino acids. The germline V gene has CDR1 SGHDT and CDR2 YYEEEE. After removal of 4 bases from V and 3 bases from J, the junction contained 6 bases not matched to a gene. The sequence came from a young man in good health. The sample taken for sequencing was memory CD8+ T cells sorted from blood. Documented subset: CD45RO+ cells pooled with CCR7-negative TemRA cells. The V call is TRBV5-6, the J call TRBJ2-7, with TRBD1 matching over 8 bases. The CDR3 loop is CASSIGTGVYEQYF. Here the CDR3 DNA reads TGTGCCAGCAGCATCGGGACAGGTGTCTACGAGCAGTACTTC.